Below, 27 T cell receptor beta chains from the same sample are listed, as sequenced in a study of blood T cell repertoires in COVID-19. The method was immunoSEQ multiplex PCR; TCRdb's version includes in-frame clones alone and lacks a portion of them. The sample has about 76,000 clones, around 86% seen once. Sequencing was carried out using peripheral blood. These receptors were obtained from a human donor in a cohort sampled during active COVID-19.

The rearrangement links TRBV20-1 to TRBJ1-3; unclear D gene. Germline lookup yields CDR1 DFQATT and CDR2 SNEGSKA (reference sequence). The CDR3 runs 13 residues. Trimming took off 3 bases at V and 0 bases at J, with 6 bases between the two ends. Here the CDR3 reads CSASRDSGNTIYF. The DNA for the CDR3 is TGCAGTGCTAGTAGAGACTCTGGAAACACCATATATTTT.

The CDR3 DNA follows: TGTGCCAGCAGCCAAGATCTACAGTACAATGAGCAGTTCTTC. Its protein product is CASSQDLQYNEQFF. J is TRBJ2-1 and V is TRBV3-1 (or the pseudogene TRBV3-2); D is undetermined. Germline CDR1 is LGHDT and CDR2 is YNNKEL (reference sequence). This CDR3 contains 14 residues. V lost 0 bases, J lost 4 bases, and 7 bases lay in between.

V gene TRBV5-1 combines with J gene TRBJ1-2, with TRBD1 matching over 7 bases. The CDR3 length is 14 residues. CDR1 is SGHRS and CDR2 is YFSETQ in the germline V gene. V gave up 4 bases and J gave up 4 bases; unmatched junction bases: 7. The CDR3 is CASSPPGQSYGYTF. CDR3 sequence (DNA): TGCGCCAGCAGCCCCCCGGGACAGAGCTATGGCTACACCTTC.

The chain joins TRBV19 to TRBJ1-4; TRBD1 agrees at 7 bases. There are 15 residues in the CDR3. In germline, CDR1 is LNHDA, CDR2 SQIVND (reference sequence). The J segment lost 5 bases and the V segment lost 5 bases, leaving 8 bases of the junction unmatched. CDR3 sequence (DNA): TGTGCCAGTAGTCTGGGGACAGCTGAGAATGAAAAACTGTTTTTT. Amino acid sequence: CASSLGTAENEKLFF.

The chain employs TRBV2 and TRBJ1-5, with D possibly TRBD1 on 5 matching bases. The ends were cut back, 6 bases at V and 5 bases at J, with 11 bases in the middle. The CDR3 sequence is 13 residues long. From germline, CDR1 is SNHLY and CDR2 FYNNEI. CDR3 nucleotide sequence: TGTGCCAGCAGCCTCAGGGATTATCAGCCCCAGCATTTT. It is translated as CASSLRDYQPQHF. Full variable domain (missing parts from reference TRBV2 and TRBJ1-5): EPEVTQTPSHQVTQMGQEVILRCVPISNHLYFYWYRQILGQKVEFLVSFYNNEISEKSEIFDDQFSVERPDGSNFTLKIRSTKLEDSAMYFCASSLRDYQPQHFGDGTRLSIL.

The chain combines TRBV2 with TRBJ2-7, with D tentatively TRBD1 (5 bases). The CDR3 has 14 residues. Germline V gives CDR1 SNHLY, CDR2 FYNNEI. Between the trimmed V and J ends, which lost 4 bases and 0 bases, there was a span of 10 bases. This CDR3 reads CASSARVLSYEQYF. The CDR3 DNA is TGTGCCAGCAGTGCCAGGGTCCTCTCCTACGAGCAGTACTTC.

The chain has TRBV9 and TRBJ1-2; D is ambiguous. The CDR3 spans 14 residues. The ends were cut back, 0 bases at V and 4 bases at J, with 10 bases in the middle. Germline CDR1 SGDLS, CDR2 YYNGEE. In DNA, the CDR3 is TGTGCCAGCAGCGTAGACCGGGGAGGCTATGGCTACACCTTC. This gives the protein CASSVDRGGYGYTF.

The J gene is TRBJ2-7, the V gene TRBV3-1 (or the pseudogene TRBV3-2); TRBD2 might be the D (5 bases). V gave up 4 bases and J gave up 0 bases, with 7 bases separating them. This CDR3 region has 13 residues. Germline V gives CDR1 LGHDT, CDR2 YNNKEL (reference sequence). The CDR3 sequence is CASSRRSSYEQYF. The CDR3 nucleotides read TGTGCCAGCAGCCGGAGGAGCTCCTACGAGCAGTACTTC.

The chain uses TRBV11-2 and TRBJ2-2, with D possibly matching TRBD2 (6 bases). V shed 5 bases and J shed 6 bases, with 16 bases lying between them. The CDR3 has 15 residues. Germline CDR1 is SGHAT and CDR2 is FQNNGV. The CDR3 nucleotides are TGTGCCAGCAGCCCCCGGGGGAGGATCCCCGGGGAGCTGTTTTTT. Protein product: CASSPRGRIPGELFF.

This clone was seen a single time. A much larger clone sits a single nucleotide away, making a read error possible. The chain joins TRBV7-8 to TRBJ2-2; D call uncertain. Germline CDR1 reads SGHVS; CDR2 reads FQNEAQ. The CDR3 spans 13 residues. V shed 2 bases and J shed 4 bases, with 5 bases lying between them. The CDR3 coding sequence is TGTGCCAGCAGCTTAATCCGCACCGGGGAGCTGTTTTTT. Its translation is CASSLIRTGELFF.

The chain couples TRBV3-1 (or the pseudogene TRBV3-2) to TRBJ2-3, with 8 positions matching TRBD2. After removal of 2 bases from V and 2 bases from J, the junction contained 3 bases not matched to a gene. CDR1 and CDR2 (germline): LGHDT, YNNKEL (reference sequence). The CDR3 spans 15 residues. As DNA, the CDR3 is TGTGCCAGCAGCCAATTCGGACTAGCCACAGATACGCAGTATTTT. This gives the protein CASSQFGLATDTQYF.

CDR3 protein: CASFPRDRAEAFF. CDR3 coding DNA: TGTGCCAGCTTCCCCCGGGACAGGGCTGAAGCTTTCTTT. V and J are TRBV5-6 and TRBJ1-1, with TRBD1 matching 9 bases. The CDR3 is made up of 13 amino acids. Germline-derived CDR1 and CDR2 are SGHDT and YYEEEE. V lost 7 bases, J lost 6 bases, and 7 bases stayed unmatched. The full variable domain, with the rest looked up from reference TRBV5-6 and TRBJ1-1, is DAGVTQSPTHLIKTRGQQVTLRCSPKSGHDTVSWYQQALGQGPQFIFQYYEEEERQRGNFPDRFSGHQFPNYSSELNVNALLLGDSALYLCASFPRDRAEAFFGQGTRLTVV.

The rearrangement joins TRBV18 to TRBJ2-7; TRBD1 matches 10 bases. J lost 0 bases, V lost 7 bases, and 6 bases had no gene match. CDR3 size: 15 residues. From germline, CDR1 is KGHSH and CDR2 LQKENI. The CDR3 nucleotides are TGTGCCAGCTATACCGGGACAGGGGCCTCCTACGAGCAGTACTTC. It yields the protein CASYTGTGASYEQYF. The whole variable domain, remainder taken from reference TRBV18 and TRBJ2-7, is NAGVMQNPRHLVRRRGQEARLRCSPMKGHSHVYWYRQLPEEGLKFMVYLQKENIIDESGMPKERFSAEFPKEGPSILRIQQVVRGDSAAYFCASYTGTGASYEQYFGPGTRLTVT.

The chain carries TRBV7-2 and TRBJ2-7; 7 nucleotides agree with TRBD1. This CDR3 is 13 amino acids long. From germline, CDR1 is SGHTA and CDR2 FQGNSA. The ends lost 3 bases at V and 7 bases at J; junction bases unmatched: 6. CDR3 in DNA: TGTGCCAGCAGCTTTAGGGGGCAGAGAGAGCAGTACTTC. Its protein is CASSFRGQREQYF.

The CDR3 protein is CAWSEGQGLGYTF. CDR3 DNA: TGTGCCTGGAGCGAGGGACAGGGTTTAGGCTACACCTTC. The rearrangement uses TRBV30 and TRBJ1-2, with TRBD1 matching 9 bases. Germline CDR1 GTSNPN, CDR2 SVGIG (reference sequence). J lost 8 bases, V lost 3 bases, and 7 bases had no gene match. The CDR3 is made up of 13 amino acids.

V is TRBV3-1 (or the pseudogene TRBV3-2) and J is TRBJ2-2; no reliable D call. CDR3 length: 14 amino acids. The germline gives CDR1 LGHDT, CDR2 YNNKEL (reference sequence). Trimming stripped 4 bases from V and 4 bases from J, with 10 bases between. The CDR3 spells CASSRNVATGELFF. The CDR3 nucleotides read TGTGCCAGCAGCCGTAATGTGGCCACCGGGGAGCTGTTTTTT.

The chain is built from TRBV7-3 and TRBJ2-1; D might be TRBD2 (6 bases). The CDR3 is 16 amino acids. V lost 5 bases and J 0 bases, leaving 14 bases between the germline ends. Per the germline V gene, CDR1 is SGHTA and CDR2 is FQGTGA. CDR3 sequence: CASSPDPGGSYNEQFF. CDR3 nucleotides: TGTGCCAGCAGCCCCGATCCCGGGGGCTCCTACAATGAGCAGTTCTTC. The full variable domain, in which reference TRBV7-3 and TRBJ2-1 provide the parts outside the CDR3, is GAGVSQTPSNKVTEKGKYVELRCDPISGHTALYWYRQSLGQGPEFLIYFQGTGAADDSGLPNDRFFAVRPEGSVSTLKIQRTERGDSAVYLCASSPDPGGSYNEQFFGPGTRLTVL.

This sequence joins TRBV6-5 and TRBJ1-2, with TRBD1 matching 7 bases. The CDR3 loop spans 15 amino acids. CDR1 is MNHEY, CDR2 SVGAGI, per germline. Trimming cost V 2 bases and J 2 bases; bases outside gene matches: 5. CDR3 sequence reads: CASSYARGANYGYTF. In DNA form, the CDR3 reads TGTGCCAGCAGTTACGCCAGGGGGGCAAACTATGGCTACACCTTC.

This chain links TRBV7-3 with TRBJ2-3; weak D call: TRBD1 (5 bases). The CDR3 runs 14 residues. V was shortened by 2 bases and J by 4 bases, with 10 bases between the two germline ends. Germline V CDR1 and CDR2: SGHTA, FQGTGA. The CDR3 DNA sequence: TGTGCCAGCAGCTTAGTAGGGGCCCCAGATACGCAGTATTTT. Residues: CASSLVGAPDTQYF.

The chain links TRBV3-1 (or the pseudogene TRBV3-2) to TRBJ1-5, with a possible D match to TRBD1 (6 bases). Trimming stripped 4 bases from V and 6 bases from J, with 16 bases between. The CDR3 spans 15 residues. The germline CDR1 and CDR2 sequences are LGHDT and YNNKEL (reference sequence). The CDR3 sequence: CASSPRAGAGQPQHF. The CDR3 DNA reads as TGTGCCAGCAGCCCTAGAGCAGGGGCAGGTCAGCCCCAGCATTTT.

The chain has TRBV6-5 and TRBJ2-3; 7 bases are shared with TRBD2. CDR1 is MNHEY, CDR2 SVGAGI, per germline. J was trimmed by 4 bases and V by 6 bases; bases with no gene match: 10. This CDR3 has 15 amino acids. DNA for the CDR3: TGTGCCAGCAGCGAGGGACTATTTGTAGCAGATACGCAGTATTTT. Translation gives CASSEGLFVADTQYF.

The chain is built from TRBV5-1 and TRBJ2-3; maybe TRBD1 (6 bases). V lost 4 bases, J lost 1 base, and 13 bases lay in between. The V gene's germline CDR1 is SGHRS and CDR2 YFSETQ. This CDR3 is built from 15 residues. The CDR3 loop reads CASSKQGSGTDTQYF. In nucleotides, the CDR3 is TGCGCCAGCAGCAAACAGGGATCGGGCACAGATACGCAGTATTTT.

This chain joins TRBV12-3 or TRBV12-4 and TRBJ1-2, with D possibly TRBD1 on 6 matching bases. This CDR3 region has 12 residues. Deletions cut 4 bases from V and 5 bases from J, with 8 bases between. In DNA form, the CDR3 reads TGTGCCAGCAGTTCAGGGGAATATGGCTACACCTTC. Protein product: CASSSGEYGYTF.

This clone was observed a few times. The chain is built from TRBV5-1 and TRBJ2-7; a possible D gene is TRBD2 (6 bases). Germline V gives CDR1 SGHRS, CDR2 YFSETQ. This CDR3 has 14 amino acids. With 4 bases removed from V and 2 bases from J, the gap between germline ends came to 13 bases. The CDR3 loop is CASSTTSFTYEQYF. The CDR3 DNA follows: TGCGCCAGCAGCACGACTAGTTTTACCTACGAGCAGTACTTC.

The V and J genes are TRBV30 and TRBJ2-3; 12 nucleotides agree with TRBD2. There are 16 residues in the CDR3. J lost 2 bases, V lost 1 base, and 4 bases had no gene match. CDR1 and CDR2 (germline): GTSNPN, SVGIG (reference sequence). In nucleotides, the CDR3 is TGTGCCTGGAGTGAAGGGACTAGCGGGTTCACAGATACGCAGTATTTT. Amino acid sequence: CAWSEGTSGFTDTQYF.

The chain links TRBV7-3 to TRBJ1-1; no reliable D call. The CDR3 covers 13 residues. The germline V gene has CDR1 SGHTA and CDR2 FQGTGA. Between the trimmed V and J ends, which lost 4 bases and 3 bases, there was a span of 9 bases. The CDR3: CASSSQEDTEAFF. For the CDR3, the DNA is TGTGCCAGCAGCTCGCAGGAGGACACTGAAGCTTTCTTT.

The chain carries TRBV19 and TRBJ2-5; 8 nucleotides agree with TRBD1. Germline values: CDR1 LNHDA, CDR2 SQIVND (reference sequence). The CDR3 extends over 14 amino acids. After removal of 1 base from V and 2 bases from J, the junction contained 0 bases not matched to a gene. The CDR3 DNA follows: TGTGCCAGTAGTATAGGACAGGGGCAAGAGACCCAGTACTTC. Translation gives CASSIGQGQETQYF.